The 15 T cell receptor beta chains below come from one sample, sequenced in a study of cytomegalovirus exposure and HLA in healthy donors. The PCR employed 60 Vbeta primers together with 13 Jbeta primers. The method was immunoSEQ multiplex PCR; TCRdb's version includes in-frame clones alone and lacks a portion of them. The table has under 130,000 clones, roughly 69% seen once. The sample was PBMCs. Every receptor here comes from a man between 50 and 59 years old in good health and CMV-seropositive.

This clone was counted a few times. The rearrangement uses TRBV7-3 and TRBJ1-1; D unclear. Looked up from germline, CDR1 is SGHTA and CDR2 is FQGTGA. The germline V and J ends were trimmed by 0 bases and 1 base, with 12 bases remaining between them. The CDR3 sequence is 16 residues long. This chain's CDR3 is CASSLTNAAENTEAFF. The DNA for the CDR3 is TGTGCCAGCAGCTTAACTAACGCGGCTGAGAACACTGAAGCTTTCTTT.

The genes are TRBV2 and TRBJ1-3; D is possibly TRBD1 (5 bases). Germline V gives CDR1 SNHLY, CDR2 FYNNEI. Between the trimmed V and J ends, which lost 8 bases and 4 bases, there was a span of 12 bases. CDR3 size: 13 residues. CDR3 bases: TGTGCCAGCCGCGGGGCAGGGGGAAACACCATATATTTT. Translated, it gives CASRGAGGNTIYF. The full variable domain, with the rest looked up from reference TRBV2 and TRBJ1-3, is EPEVTQTPSHQVTQMGQEVILRCVPISNHLYFYWYRQILGQKVEFLVSFYNNEISEKSEIFDDQFSVERPDGSNFTLKIRSTKLEDSAMYFCASRGAGGNTIYFGEGSWLTVV.

V gene TRBV18 combines with J gene TRBJ1-2; D is perhaps TRBD1 (5 bases). The CDR3 consists of 13 residues. V lost 6 bases and J lost 4, with 12 bases in between. Germline values: CDR1 KGHSH, CDR2 LQKENI. CDR3 nucleotide sequence: TGTGCCAGCTCGGAGGGACGGACCTATGGCTACACCTTC. Encoded protein: CASSEGRTYGYTF.

This chain links TRBV11-2 with TRBJ2-7; possible D gene TRBD2, 7 bases. V gave up 6 bases and J gave up 7 bases, with 16 bases separating them. The CDR3 sequence is 13 residues long. Germline assignment: CDR1 SGHAT and CDR2 FQNNGV. The chain's CDR3 is CASRTGWEGEQYF. In nucleotides, the CDR3 is TGTGCCAGCAGGACAGGTTGGGAGGGGGAGCAGTACTTC.

The chain couples TRBV7-3 to TRBJ2-5, with 13 bases aligning to TRBD2. Germline CDR1 is SGHTA and CDR2 is FQGTGA. Trimming at V came to 0 bases and at J to 4 bases, leaving 2 bases not matched to a gene. The CDR3 runs to 16 residues. The CDR3 region has the DNA TGTGCCAGCAGCTTAACAGGACTAGCGGGAGTAGAGACCCAGTACTTC. It codes for CASSLTGLAGVETQYF.

The chain carries TRBV9 and TRBJ2-2; D is undetermined. The germline V gene encodes CDR1 SGDLS and CDR2 YYNGEE. This CDR3 spans 12 amino acids. V was clipped by 4 bases and J by 4 bases, with 5 bases between them. DNA for the CDR3: TGTGCCAGCAGCTTCATCACCGGGGAGCTGTTTTTT. It encodes CASSFITGELFF.

This clone was recorded once. Other DNA sequences from this sample encode an identical CDR3 as well. This chain joins TRBV5-1 and TRBJ2-3; the D is unclear. CDR3 size: 11 residues. V gave up 1 base and J gave up 5 bases, with 2 bases separating them. CDR1 SGHRS and CDR2 YFSETQ come from the germline V gene. This CDR3 is CASSLLDTQYF. Here the CDR3 DNA reads TGCGCCAGCAGCTTGCTAGATACGCAGTATTTT.

This clone was found a few times. V gene TRBV29-1 combines with J gene TRBJ1-1; D might be TRBD1 (5 bases). This CDR3 is built from 13 residues. With 2 bases removed from V and 2 bases from J, the gap between germline ends came to 9 bases. Germline loops: CDR1 SQVTM, CDR2 ANQGSEA. CDR3 sequence reads: CSVENRLNTEAFF. As DNA, the CDR3 is TGCAGCGTTGAAAACAGGTTAAACACTGAAGCTTTCTTT.

With respect to this clone: This specimen includes other DNA sequences encoding the same CDR3. The chain uses TRBV20-1 and TRBJ2-7; a weak D match, TRBD2 (6 bases). Germline V gene sequence: CDR1 DFQATT, CDR2 SNEGSKA (reference sequence). The CDR3 loop spans 11 amino acids. V was trimmed by 1 base and J by 6 bases, leaving 7 bases between them. The CDR3 nucleotides read TGCAGTGCTAGAGCCGGGAGCGAGCAGTACTTC. Translating it yields CSARAGSEQYF.

This rearrangement joins TRBV27 to TRBJ1-2, with D tentatively TRBD1 (6 bases). There are 17 residues in the CDR3. Per the germline V gene, CDR1 is MNHEY and CDR2 is SMNVEV (reference sequence). Between the trimmed V and J ends, which lost 4 bases and 4 bases, there was a span of 22 bases. The CDR3 spells CASSSAGRGQPFYGYTF. The CDR3, as DNA: TGTGCCAGCAGTTCCGCCGGCCGAGGACAGCCGTTCTATGGCTACACCTTC.

The chain carries TRBV28 and TRBJ2-1; tentatively, D is TRBD1 (5 bases). Trimming removed 5 bases at V and 8 bases at J, with 22 bases between. The CDR3 extends over 16 amino acids. The germline V gene encodes CDR1 MDHEN and CDR2 SYDVKM. The CDR3 bases are TGTGCCAGCAGTCCGTCGACAGTTCTACCTACAGATGAGCAGTTCTTC. It encodes CASSPSTVLPTDEQFF.

With respect to this clone: Other DNA sequences in this specimen translate into the identical CDR3. This sequence joins TRBV2 and TRBJ2-2, with 12 bases lining up with TRBD2. The CDR3 is made up of 16 amino acids. The V gene's germline CDR1 is SNHLY and CDR2 FYNNEI. V was pared by 6 bases and J by 0 bases, with 2 bases of the junction left unmatched. CDR3 residues: CASRLAGGTNTGELFF. In DNA form, the CDR3 reads TGTGCCAGCAGACTAGCGGGGGGCACGAACACCGGGGAGCTGTTTTTT.

This clone has more than one count but fewer than ten. The chain combines TRBV5-5 with TRBJ1-3, with D tentatively TRBD1 (6 bases). The V end was cut by 4 bases, the J end by 4 bases, with 12 bases between. CDR1 SGHKS and CDR2 YYEKEE come from the germline V gene (reference sequence). The CDR3 runs to 14 residues. CDR3 region: CASSQDGQGNTIYF. The CDR3 nucleotides are TGTGCCAGCAGCCAAGACGGACAGGGAAACACCATATATTTT.

This chain connects TRBV10-3 to TRBJ2-3, with 8 bases matching TRBD2. With 4 bases clipped from V and 6 bases from J, the junction kept 3 bases outside the gene matches. Looked up from germline, CDR1 is ENHRY and CDR2 is SYGVKD. There are 13 residues in the CDR3. The CDR3 loop reads CAISGAGEDTQYF. DNA of the CDR3: TGTGCCATCAGTGGAGCGGGAGAGGATACGCAGTATTTT.

This clone appeared a few times. The chain uses TRBV7-6 and TRBJ1-1, with TRBD1 matching over 9 bases. The ends lost 1 base at V and 0 bases at J; junction bases unmatched: 12. This CDR3 contains 19 residues. Germline V gives CDR1 SGHVS, CDR2 FNYEAQ. CDR3 amino acids: CASSLDGTGLLKMNTEAFF. CDR3 DNA sequence: TGTGCCAGCAGCTTAGATGGGACAGGGCTTCTTAAAATGAACACTGAAGCTTTCTTT.